One sample yielded the 17 T cell receptor beta chains listed below, sequenced in a study of shared clonotypes between healthy human individuals. Profiling relied on immunoSEQ multiplex PCR, and the TCRdb table lists in-frame clones only, not all of them. The profile shows roughly 2,500,000 clones, roughly 93% of them singletons. Sequencing used naive CD4+ T cells from PBMCs. Subset indicated: CD45RA+ positively selected. The receptors here all came from a man in his late teens or twenties in good health. Some clones in this sample may be carry-over from other donors' samples.

J is TRBJ2-1 and V is TRBV9, with 10 bases lining up with TRBD1. Germline V gene lookup returns CDR1 SGDLS and CDR2 YYNGEE. The V gene end was trimmed by 4 bases and the J gene end by 8 bases; junction bases not matched to a gene: 9. CDR3 length: 15 residues. The CDR3 bases are TGTGCCAGCAGCCCAGAGGGACAGGGGAGCTATGAGCAGTTCTTC. Its translation: CASSPEGQGSYEQFF. Supplemented by reference TRBV9 and TRBJ2-1, the full variable domain reads DSGVTQTPKHLITATGQRVTLRCSPRSGDLSVYWYQQSLDQGLQFLIQYYNGEERAKGNILERFSAQQFPDLHSELNLSSLELGDSALYFCASSPEGQGSYEQFFGPGTRLTVL.

This chain joins TRBV7-6 and TRBJ1-1; D is undetermined. The germline V and J ends were trimmed by 1 base and 1 base, with 16 bases remaining between them. CDR1 and CDR2 from the germline V gene are SGHVS and FNYEAQ. The CDR3 has 17 amino acids. Written as DNA, the CDR3 is TGTGCCAGCAGCTTAGGGCCGGGGATAAACCCGAACACTGAAGCTTTCTTT. Amino acids: CASSLGPGINPNTEAFF.

The genes are TRBV28 and TRBJ2-7; possibly TRBD2 for D (6 bases). Trimming took 0 bases from V and 1 from J, leaving 19 bases between them. Per the germline V gene, CDR1 is MDHEN and CDR2 is SYDVKM. The CDR3 length is 18 residues. The CDR3 DNA follows: TGTGCCAGCAGTTTATGGCGGGCGTGGGGGGTTCGATCCTACGAGCAGTACTTC. Translated, it gives CASSLWRAWGVRSYEQYF. The full variable domain, completed using reference TRBV28 and TRBJ2-7, is DVKVTQSSRYLVKRTGEKVFLECVQDMDHENMFWYRQDPGLGLRLIYFSYDVKMKEKGDIPEGYSVSREKKERFSLILESASTNQTSMYLCASSLWRAWGVRSYEQYFGPGTRLTVT.

V usage is TRBV5-1 and J usage is TRBJ2-2; 9 positions agree with TRBD2. CDR1 and CDR2 from the germline V gene are SGHRS and YFSETQ. There are 16 residues in the CDR3. Trimming at V came to 3 bases and at J to 6 bases, leaving 9 bases not matched to a gene. This CDR3 is CASSYEPSGVPGELFF. In nucleotides, the CDR3 is TGCGCCAGCAGCTACGAGCCTAGCGGGGTACCCGGGGAGCTGTTTTTT.

The J gene is TRBJ2-1, the V gene TRBV7-3; maybe TRBD1 (8 bases). Trimming cost V 3 bases and J 8 bases, with 20 bases left between them. The CDR3 length is 16 residues. The germline CDR1 and CDR2 sequences are SGHTA and FQGTGA. CDR3 coding DNA: TGTGCCAGCAGCTTGTTCGCCGGACAGGGAGGGGATGAGCAGTTCTTC. This gives the protein CASSLFAGQGGDEQFF.

CDR3 sequence: CASSQTGGADYEQYF. CDR3 bases: TGTGCCAGCTCACAAACAGGGGGCGCGGACTACGAGCAGTACTTC. The chain is built from TRBV18 and TRBJ2-7, with 9 bases matching TRBD1. With 4 bases clipped from V and 3 bases from J, the junction kept 7 bases outside the gene matches. This CDR3 is built from 15 residues. CDR1 is KGHSH, CDR2 LQKENI, per germline. The full variable domain, its missing parts supplied by reference TRBV18 and TRBJ2-7, is NAGVMQNPRHLVRRRGQEARLRCSPMKGHSHVYWYRQLPEEGLKFMVYLQKENIIDESGMPKERFSAEFPKEGPSILRIQQVVRGDSAAYFCASSQTGGADYEQYFGPGTRLTVT.

The chain combines TRBV5-6 with TRBJ2-4; D is unresolved. The CDR3 is 15 residues long. CDR1 is SGHDT and CDR2 is YYEEEE in the germline V gene. The V and J ends lost 3 bases and 1 base respectively, with 11 bases between them. As DNA, the CDR3 is TGTGCCAGCAGCTCTCCCCCGCGGGCCAAAAACATTCAGTACTTC. Residues: CASSSPPRAKNIQYF.

This sequence joins TRBV7-9 and TRBJ2-3; 7 bases agree with TRBD2. This CDR3 has 16 amino acids. From germline, CDR1 is SEHNR and CDR2 FQNEAQ (reference sequence). V trimming: 5 bases; J trimming: 2 bases; junction bases outside the gene matches: 10. The CDR3 sequence is CASSARLTSNTDTQYF. DNA for the CDR3: TGTGCCAGCAGCGCTCGATTGACTAGCAACACAGATACGCAGTATTTT. Full variable domain (missing parts from reference TRBV7-9 and TRBJ2-3): DTGVSQNPRHKITKRGQNVTFRCDPISEHNRLYWYRQTLGQGPEFLTYFQNEAQLEKSRLLSDRFSAERPKGSFSTLEIQRTEQGDSAMYLCASSARLTSNTDTQYFGPGTRLTVL.

Details on this clone: The sample holds other DNA sequences that translate to the same CDR3. The rearrangement uses TRBV7-2 and TRBJ2-7; no reliable D call. Germline CDR1 is SGHTA and CDR2 is FQGNSA. V was shortened by 6 bases and J by 2 bases, with 5 bases between the two germline ends. This CDR3 spans 11 amino acids. CDR3 region: CASSPAYEQYF. The CDR3 DNA reads as TGTGCCAGCAGTCCTGCCTACGAGCAGTACTTC.

The rearrangement joins TRBV5-1 to TRBJ2-5; 9 bases line up with TRBD1. Germline V lookup: CDR1 SGHRS, CDR2 YFSETQ. This CDR3 comprises 15 residues. V was clipped by 4 bases and J by 5 bases; unmatched bases: 9. This CDR3 reads CASSPPQGAGETQYF. CDR3 DNA: TGCGCCAGCAGCCCCCCACAGGGGGCAGGGGAGACCCAGTACTTC.

The chain carries TRBV28 and TRBJ1-2; D unresolved. This CDR3 region has 14 residues. With 2 bases removed from V and 6 bases from J, the gap between germline ends came to 13 bases. CDR1 MDHEN and CDR2 SYDVKM come from the germline V gene. CDR3 region: CASSLEGRKNGYTF. The CDR3 DNA sequence: TGTGCCAGCAGTTTAGAGGGTCGAAAAAATGGCTACACCTTC.

V gene TRBV6-5 combines with J gene TRBJ2-5; D may correspond to TRBD1 or TRBD2 (5 bases each). The CDR3 has 14 residues. The germline V and J ends were trimmed by 6 bases and 4 bases, with 15 bases remaining between them. The germline V gene encodes CDR1 MNHEY and CDR2 SVGAGI. Written as DNA, the CDR3 is TGTGCCAGCAGCCGGGACGGCTTAGGAGAGACCCAGTACTTC. Translation gives CASSRDGLGETQYF.

The chain is built from TRBV5-1 and TRBJ2-2; 10 bases fit TRBD2. J gave up 7 bases and V 4 bases, and 7 bases lay outside the gene matches. Germline lookup yields CDR1 SGHRS and CDR2 YFSETQ. The CDR3 covers 15 residues. In nucleotides, the CDR3 is TGCGCCAGCAGCCGGCTAGCGGGAGTTGACGGGGAGCTGTTTTTT. Encoded protein: CASSRLAGVDGELFF.

About this clone itself: An end of the junction differs from the germline gene, which may be a read error. The identical CDR3 is also encoded by other nucleotide sequences in the sample. The rearrangement joins TRBV4-1 to TRBJ2-3; possibly TRBD1 for D (6 bases). The CDR3 contains 15 residues. The germline V gene has CDR1 MGHRA and CDR2 YSYEKL. CDR3 residues: CASTNREASTDTQYF. As DNA, the CDR3 is TGCGCCAGCACCAACAGGGAAGCTAGCACGGATACGCAGTATTTT.

This clone was recorded only once. In DNA, the CDR3 is TGCGCCAGCAGCCCAGGGGGGGGCAGGGGTTCCTACGAGCAGTACTTC. This codes for CASSPGGGRGSYEQYF. The chain recombines TRBV4-1 with TRBJ2-7; possibly TRBD1 or TRBD2 for D (7 bases each). The germline V and J ends were trimmed by 4 bases and 1 base, with 17 bases remaining between them. The length of the CDR3 is 16 residues. Per germline, CDR1 MGHRA and CDR2 YSYEKL.

The genes are TRBV7-3 and TRBJ2-2; TRBD2 is a possible D gene (6 bases). The CDR3 contains 14 residues. Germline V gives CDR1 SGHTA, CDR2 FQGTGA. The V end lost 5 bases, the J end lost 5 bases, and 12 bases lay between the germline ends. The CDR3 bases are TGTGCCAGCAGCAACGGAGGGGTGACCGGGGAGCTGTTTTTT. Encoded protein: CASSNGGVTGELFF.

The rearrangement links TRBV2 to TRBJ2-6, with no clear D. V lost 7 bases, J lost 0 bases, and 10 bases lay in between. The CDR3 totals 15 residues. Per the germline V gene, CDR1 is SNHLY and CDR2 is FYNNEI. The DNA for the CDR3 is TGTGCCAGCACCTTAAGATTCTCTGGGGCCAACGTCCTGACTTTC. This sequence encodes CASTLRFSGANVLTF.